The 19 T cell receptor beta chains given below trace back to one sample, sequenced in a study of cytomegalovirus exposure and HLA in healthy donors. The primer mix had 60 Vbeta and 13 Jbeta primers. Assay: immunoSEQ multiplex PCR; the TCRdb copy retains only in-frame clones and omits some. The table shows 200,000 to 250,000 clones, with approximately 79% occurring only once. The sample consisted of PBMCs. Receptors were obtained from a man in his fifties in good health and CMV-seronegative.

The chain has TRBV30 and TRBJ2-5; 7 bases are a match to TRBD2. The CDR3 has 16 amino acids. The trim removed 3 bases at V and 4 bases at J, leaving 14 bases unmatched. Germline CDR1 GTSNPN, CDR2 SVGIG (reference sequence). This chain's CDR3 is CAWRRTRGFGGETQYF. CDR3 bases: TGTGCCTGGAGGCGGACTAGGGGATTTGGGGGAGAGACCCAGTACTTC.

V and J are TRBV6-5 and TRBJ2-7, with 7 bases matching TRBD1. Unmatched junction bases numbered 10, after V lost 6 bases and J lost 5 bases. Looked up from germline, CDR1 is MNHEY and CDR2 is SVGAGI. This CDR3 region has 14 residues. The CDR3 sequence is CASRLTGTVDEQYF. CDR3 DNA: TGTGCCAGCAGACTTACGGGGACAGTTGACGAGCAGTACTTC.

This rearrangement joins TRBV29-1 to TRBJ2-1; 8 positions match TRBD1. This CDR3 contains 13 residues. Germline V gives CDR1 SQVTM, CDR2 ANQGSEA. The J segment lost 6 bases and the V segment lost 6 bases, leaving 7 bases of the junction unmatched. This CDR3 reads CSVGQGWVNEQFF. The CDR3 coding sequence is TGCAGCGTCGGACAGGGCTGGGTCAATGAGCAGTTCTTC.

The chain is built from TRBV6-5 and TRBJ2-1; D possibly corresponds to TRBD2 (6 bases). The CDR3 is made up of 14 amino acids. Germline V CDR1 and CDR2: MNHEY, SVGAGI. Trimming left V 8 bases short and J 7 bases short, with 18 bases between. The CDR3 sequence is CASLPYGGGNEQFF. CDR3 sequence (DNA): TGTGCCAGCCTCCCCTACGGCGGAGGGAATGAGCAGTTCTTC.

The genes are TRBV6-5 and TRBJ2-7, with 9 bases lining up with TRBD1. The germline CDR1 and CDR2 sequences are MNHEY and SVGAGI. Losses at the gene ends were 5 bases for V and 4 bases for J; bases not matched to a gene: 6. CDR3 size: 14 residues. CDR3 sequence reads: CASSAGQGAYEQYF. The CDR3 DNA reads as TGTGCCAGCAGTGCGGGACAGGGAGCTTACGAGCAGTACTTC.

The count of this clone is one. The V and J genes are TRBV10-1 and TRBJ2-5, with TRBD1 matching 11 bases. This CDR3 is built from 18 residues. V shed 2 bases, J shed 5 bases, and the junction held 13 bases outside the gene matches. Germline V CDR1 and CDR2: WNHNN, SYGVQD (reference sequence). CDR3 nucleotide sequence: TGCGCCAGCAGTGAGGCCCCCGGGACAGGGGGGCCCCGGGAGACCCAGTACTTC. Its translation: CASSEAPGTGGPRETQYF.

There are a few counts of this clone. This sequence joins TRBV6-5 and TRBJ1-2; weak D call: TRBD1 (5 bases). CDR1 and CDR2 from the germline V gene are MNHEY and SVGAGI. This CDR3 is 13 amino acids long. The V and J ends lost 6 bases and 8 bases respectively, with 16 bases between them. The CDR3, as DNA: TGTGCCAGCAGCCCAAGGGGCGCGTCGGGCTACACCTTC. It specifies CASSPRGASGYTF.

This clone was picked up one time. The chain links TRBV5-1 to TRBJ2-7; 7 bases fit TRBD2. The CDR3 contains 14 residues. V lost 0 bases and J lost 2; bases outside the gene matches: 2. The germline CDR1 and CDR2 sequences are SGHRS and YFSETQ. The CDR3: CASSLAGTTYEQYF. The CDR3 region has the DNA TGCGCCAGCAGCTTGGCGGGGACTACCTACGAGCAGTACTTC.

The V and J genes are TRBV28 and TRBJ1-5, with 12 bases aligning to TRBD1. V was clipped by 5 bases and J by 7 bases; unmatched bases: 9. This CDR3 comprises 16 residues. Germline V gene data show CDR1 as MDHEN and CDR2 as SYDVKM. CDR3 sequence (DNA): TGTGCCAGCAGTGCCTCGGGACAGGGGGCTGGGCAGCCCCAGCATTTT. Protein: CASSASGQGAGQPQHF.

CDR3 nucleotides: TGTGCCAGCAGCCTTAGCGGGAGAGGGGAGACCCAGTACTTC. Translation gives CASSLSGRGETQYF. This chain connects TRBV7-3 to TRBJ2-5, with 9 bases matching TRBD2. The CDR3 contains 14 residues. Trimming removed 5 bases from V and 5 bases from J; junction bases left unmatched: 6. Germline V gene sequence: CDR1 SGHTA, CDR2 FQGTGA.

This clone was picked up one time. The rearrangement uses TRBV4-2 and TRBJ2-7, with TRBD2 identical over 10 bases. J gave up 3 bases and V 1 base, and 3 bases lay outside the gene matches. This CDR3 has 15 amino acids. Per the germline V gene, CDR1 is LGHNA and CDR2 is YNFKEQ. As DNA, the CDR3 is TGTGCCAGCAGCCAAGTGACTAGCGGGTACTACGAGCAGTACTTC. The encoded protein is CASSQVTSGYYEQYF.

This clone was observed a single time. A read error may account for a junction end that differs from germline. The V and J genes are TRBV7-7 and TRBJ2-5, with 9 bases fitting TRBD1. CDR1 is SSHAT and CDR2 is FNYEAQ in the germline V gene (reference sequence). The CDR3 sequence is 17 residues long. The CDR3: CASSLTQGARVGETQYF. CDR3 coding DNA: TGTGCTAGCAGCCTCACACAGGGGGCGCGGGTAGGAGAGACCCAGTACTTC.

As regards this clone: The same CDR3 can be traced to other DNA sequences in this sample. The chain recombines TRBV5-1 with TRBJ2-7; D unclear. This CDR3 is built from 14 residues. The V end lost 2 bases, the J end lost 3 bases, and 12 bases lay between the germline ends. The germline CDR1 and CDR2 sequences are SGHRS and YFSETQ. CDR3 amino acids: CASSLAGGNYEQYF. The CDR3 DNA sequence: TGCGCCAGCAGCTTAGCCGGCGGAAACTACGAGCAGTACTTC.

This chain uses TRBV7-3 with TRBJ2-1; D remains ambiguous. V was cut by 2 bases and J by 10 bases, with 9 bases left in between. The CDR3 has 12 residues. Germline assignment: CDR1 SGHTA and CDR2 FQGTGA. The CDR3 DNA follows: TGTGCCAGCAGCTTAGAGCAAAACGAGCAGTTCTTC. Its translation: CASSLEQNEQFF.

The J gene is TRBJ2-5, the V gene TRBV5-1; 7 bases agree with TRBD1. The end of the DNA aligns better with TRBJ2-7, so the J call may be wrong. Germline assignment: CDR1 SGHRS and CDR2 YFSETQ. This CDR3 is 15 amino acids long. The chain's CDR3 is CASSLQGDSSYEQYF. CDR3 bases: TGCGCCAGCAGCTTGCAGGGGGATAGCTCCTACGAGCAGTACTTC.

The gene calls are TRBV28 and TRBJ1-4; 9 bases are shared with TRBD1. The V gene's germline CDR1 is MDHEN and CDR2 SYDVKM. With 5 bases clipped from V and 7 bases from J, the junction kept 8 bases outside the gene matches. This CDR3 is 15 amino acids long. CDR3 protein: CASSITGTGPEKLFF. CDR3 nucleotides: TGTGCCAGCAGTATAACCGGGACAGGGCCTGAAAAACTGTTTTTT.

The table lists this clone with a few counts. V is TRBV29-1 and J is TRBJ1-1, with a possible D match to TRBD1 (6 bases). Looked up from germline, CDR1 is SQVTM and CDR2 is ANQGSEA. V shed 7 bases and J shed 5 bases, with 20 bases lying between them. The CDR3 consists of 14 residues. In DNA form, the CDR3 reads TGCAGCGCCTACCGGGACACCTCGGGGACTGAAGCTTTCTTT. Its protein product is CSAYRDTSGTEAFF.

The rearrangement uses TRBV28 and TRBJ2-7; 8 positions agree with TRBD1. V was pared by 7 bases and J by 4 bases, with 15 bases of the junction left unmatched. Germline CDR1 is MDHEN and CDR2 is SYDVKM. This CDR3 spans 16 amino acids. CDR3 amino acids: CASTLWGGQGNYEQYF. The CDR3 nucleotides are TGTGCCAGCACCCTTTGGGGCGGACAGGGTAATTACGAGCAGTACTTC.

CDR3 nucleotide sequence: TGTGCCAGCAGGACTAGCGAATACTCCTACGAGCAGTACTTC. Translated, it gives CASRTSEYSYEQYF. The chain has TRBV2 and TRBJ2-7; the match to TRBD2 covers 8 bases. The V segment lost 6 bases and the J segment 0 bases; nucleotides outside the gene matches: 4. CDR1 and CDR2 (germline): SNHLY, FYNNEI. The CDR3 sequence is 14 residues long.